This T cell receptor (beta chain) was captured by sequencing in a study of blood T cell repertoires in COVID-19. Across the study: Donors in the United States, Italy and Spain gave samples during acute or convalescent COVID-19. T cells, B-cell-depleted T cells, or PBMCs supplied cDNA or gDNA.

This CDR3 has 14 residues. Germline CDR1 SGHDT, CDR2 YYEEEE. Original analysis: Scientists estimated how many nucleated cells there were by amplifying reference gene primers. Generated by immunoSEQ multiplex PCR, the TCRdb table keeps only in-frame clones and is missing some. V, J and clone size are those of that table, while D and trimming were read from the DNA. The top ten hold about a tenth of the sample, which has 180,000 or so clones, around 85% seen once. As regards this clone: One end of the junction varies from germline; a read error may be responsible.

This sequence originates from a human donor with active or convalescent COVID-19. The donor label of this sample is uncertain. The specimen was peripheral blood. This chain links TRBV5-6 with TRBJ2-7; 10 bases line up with TRBD2. The CDR3 reads CAGSKREGLYEQYF. CDR3 coding DNA: TGTGCCGGCAGCAAGCGGGAGGGCCTCTACGAGCAGTACTTC.